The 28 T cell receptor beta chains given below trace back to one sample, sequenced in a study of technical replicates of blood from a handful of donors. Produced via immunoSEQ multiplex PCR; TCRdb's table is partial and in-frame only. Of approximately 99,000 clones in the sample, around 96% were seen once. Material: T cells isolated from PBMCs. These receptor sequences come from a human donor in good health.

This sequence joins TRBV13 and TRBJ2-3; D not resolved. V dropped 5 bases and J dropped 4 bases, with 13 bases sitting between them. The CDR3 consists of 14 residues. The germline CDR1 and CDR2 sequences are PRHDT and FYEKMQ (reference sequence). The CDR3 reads CASSPFESPDTQYF. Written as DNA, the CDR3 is TGTGCCAGCAGCCCCTTCGAGAGCCCAGATACGCAGTATTTT.

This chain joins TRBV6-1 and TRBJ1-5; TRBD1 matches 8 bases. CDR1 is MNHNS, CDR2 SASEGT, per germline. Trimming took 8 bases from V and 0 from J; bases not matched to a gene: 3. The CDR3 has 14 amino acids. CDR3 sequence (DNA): TGTGCCAGCGGACAGGGATTTAGCAATCAGCCCCAGCATTTT. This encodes CASGQGFSNQPQHF.

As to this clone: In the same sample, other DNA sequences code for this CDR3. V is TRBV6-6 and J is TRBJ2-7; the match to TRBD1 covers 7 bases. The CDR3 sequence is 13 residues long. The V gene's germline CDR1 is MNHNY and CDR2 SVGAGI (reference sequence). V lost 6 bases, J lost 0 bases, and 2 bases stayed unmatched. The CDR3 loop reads CASRRDSSYEQYF. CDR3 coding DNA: TGTGCCAGCAGAAGGGACAGCTCCTACGAGCAGTACTTC.

The CDR3: CAIRVGQGVNTGELFF. CDR3 bases: TGTGCCATCAGGGTTGGACAGGGGGTCAACACCGGGGAGCTGTTTTTT. The genes are TRBV10-3 and TRBJ2-2; TRBD1 matches at 10 bases. There are 16 residues in the CDR3. The junction had 6 bases not matched to a gene; V was cut back by 6 bases and J by 2 bases. CDR1 and CDR2 from the germline V gene are ENHRY and SYGVKD.

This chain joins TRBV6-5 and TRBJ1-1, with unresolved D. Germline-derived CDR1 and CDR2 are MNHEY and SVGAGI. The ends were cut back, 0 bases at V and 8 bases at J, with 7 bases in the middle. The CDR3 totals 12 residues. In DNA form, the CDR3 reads TGTGCCAGCAGTTACTCGAAAACAGAAGCTTTCTTT. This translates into CASSYSKTEAFF.

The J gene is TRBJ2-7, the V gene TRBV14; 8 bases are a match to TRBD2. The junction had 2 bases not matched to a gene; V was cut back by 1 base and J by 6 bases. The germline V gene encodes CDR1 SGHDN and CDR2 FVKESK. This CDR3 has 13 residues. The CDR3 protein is CASSQVLAGEQYF. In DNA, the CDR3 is TGTGCCAGCAGCCAAGTGCTAGCGGGCGAGCAGTACTTC.

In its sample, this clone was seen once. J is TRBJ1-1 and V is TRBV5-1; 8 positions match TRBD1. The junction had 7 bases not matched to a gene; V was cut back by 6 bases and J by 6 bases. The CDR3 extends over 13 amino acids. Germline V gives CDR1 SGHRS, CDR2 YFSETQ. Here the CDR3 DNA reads TGCGCCAGCACTTCGGGACAGGTATCTGAAGCTTTCTTT. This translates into CASTSGQVSEAFF.

The CDR3 sequence is CASRATGTSGRALFTDTQYF. The CDR3 DNA reads as TGTGCCAGCAGGGCAACCGGGACTAGCGGGAGGGCCCTTTTCACAGATACGCAGTATTTT. This rearrangement joins TRBV28 to TRBJ2-3, with TRBD2 matching 16 bases. Germline V CDR1 and CDR2: MDHEN, SYDVKM. V lost 6 bases, J lost 2 bases, and 14 bases stayed unmatched. The CDR3 is 20 amino acids.

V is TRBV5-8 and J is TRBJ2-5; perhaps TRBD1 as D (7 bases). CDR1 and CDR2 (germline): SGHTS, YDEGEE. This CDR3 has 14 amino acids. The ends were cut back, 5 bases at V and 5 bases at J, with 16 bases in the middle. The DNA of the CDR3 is TGTGCCAGCAGGGATACAGGGGCGGGGGAGACCCAGTACTTC. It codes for CASRDTGAGETQYF.

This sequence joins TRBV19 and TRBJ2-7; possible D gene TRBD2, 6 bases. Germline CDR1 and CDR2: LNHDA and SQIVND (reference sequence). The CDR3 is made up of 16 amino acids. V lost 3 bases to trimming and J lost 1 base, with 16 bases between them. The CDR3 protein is CASSMLTGARSYEQYF. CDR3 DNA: TGTGCCAGTAGTATGTTGACGGGAGCGCGATCCTACGAGCAGTACTTC.

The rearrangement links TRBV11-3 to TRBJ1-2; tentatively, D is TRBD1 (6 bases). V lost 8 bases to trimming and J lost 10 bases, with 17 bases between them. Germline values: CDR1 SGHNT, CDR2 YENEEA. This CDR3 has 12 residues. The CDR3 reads CASQAGEGDYTF. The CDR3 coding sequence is TGTGCCAGCCAGGCAGGGGAAGGCGACTACACCTTC.

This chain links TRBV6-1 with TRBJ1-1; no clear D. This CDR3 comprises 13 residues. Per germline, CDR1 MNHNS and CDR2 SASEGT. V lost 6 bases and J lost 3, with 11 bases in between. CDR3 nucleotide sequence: TGTGCCAGCAGCCCGGGAGCATACACTGAAGCTTTCTTT. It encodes CASSPGAYTEAFF.

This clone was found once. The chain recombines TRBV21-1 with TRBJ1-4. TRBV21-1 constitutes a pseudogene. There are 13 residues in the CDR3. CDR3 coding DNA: TGTGCCAGCAACGCGAGGAGAAATGAAAAACTGTTTTTT. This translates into CASNARRNEKLFF.

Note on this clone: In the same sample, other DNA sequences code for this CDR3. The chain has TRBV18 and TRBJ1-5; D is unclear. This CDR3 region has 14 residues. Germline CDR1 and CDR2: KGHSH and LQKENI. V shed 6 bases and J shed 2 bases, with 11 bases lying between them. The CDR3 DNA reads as TGTGCCAGCTCCCCCGGCGGGGGCAATCAGCCCCAGCATTTT. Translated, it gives CASSPGGGNQPQHF.

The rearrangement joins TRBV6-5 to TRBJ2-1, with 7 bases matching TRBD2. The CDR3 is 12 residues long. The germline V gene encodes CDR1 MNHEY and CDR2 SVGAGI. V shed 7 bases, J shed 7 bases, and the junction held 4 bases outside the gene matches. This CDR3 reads CASNGGRNEQFF. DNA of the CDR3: TGTGCCAGCAATGGCGGGAGAAATGAGCAGTTCTTC.

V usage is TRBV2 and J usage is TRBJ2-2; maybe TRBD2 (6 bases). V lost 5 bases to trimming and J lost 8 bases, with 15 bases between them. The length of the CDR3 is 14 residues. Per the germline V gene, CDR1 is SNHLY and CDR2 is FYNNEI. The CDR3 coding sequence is TGTGCCAGCAGTCCCCAGACTAGTTCGGGGGAGCTGTTTTTT. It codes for CASSPQTSSGELFF.

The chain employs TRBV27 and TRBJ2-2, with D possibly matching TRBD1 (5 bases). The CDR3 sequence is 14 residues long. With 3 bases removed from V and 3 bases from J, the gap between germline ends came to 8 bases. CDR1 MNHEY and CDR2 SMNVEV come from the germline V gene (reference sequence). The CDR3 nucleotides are TGTGCCAGCAGTTTCGCGACAGACACCGGGGAGCTGTTTTTT. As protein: CASSFATDTGELFF.

CDR3 sequence reads: CATGTGTEKLFF. DNA of the CDR3: TGTGCCACCGGGACAGGGACGGAAAAACTGTTTTTT. The V call is TRBV10-3, the J call TRBJ1-4, with TRBD1 identical over 9 bases. This CDR3 spans 12 amino acids. From germline, CDR1 is ENHRY and CDR2 SYGVKD. V was clipped by 10 bases and J by 8 bases; unmatched bases: 5.

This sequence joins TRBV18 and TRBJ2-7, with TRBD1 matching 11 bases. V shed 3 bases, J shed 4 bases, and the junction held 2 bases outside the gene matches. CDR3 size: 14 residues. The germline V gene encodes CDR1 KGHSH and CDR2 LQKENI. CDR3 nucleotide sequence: TGTGCCAGCTCACCCGGGACAGGGGGTTACGAGCAGTACTTC. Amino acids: CASSPGTGGYEQYF.

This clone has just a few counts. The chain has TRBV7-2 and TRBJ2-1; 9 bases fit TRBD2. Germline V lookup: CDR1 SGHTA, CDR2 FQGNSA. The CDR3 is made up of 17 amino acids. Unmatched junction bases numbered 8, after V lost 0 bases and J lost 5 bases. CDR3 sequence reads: CASSLALSGRNNNEQFF. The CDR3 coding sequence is TGTGCCAGCAGCTTAGCGCTGAGCGGGAGGAATAACAATGAGCAGTTCTTC.

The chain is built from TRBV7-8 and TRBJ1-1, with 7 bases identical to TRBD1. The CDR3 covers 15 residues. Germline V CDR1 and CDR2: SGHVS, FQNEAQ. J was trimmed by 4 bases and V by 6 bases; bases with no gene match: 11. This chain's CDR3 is CASRTGALRGTEAFF. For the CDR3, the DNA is TGTGCCAGCAGAACAGGGGCCCTTAGGGGCACTGAAGCTTTCTTT.

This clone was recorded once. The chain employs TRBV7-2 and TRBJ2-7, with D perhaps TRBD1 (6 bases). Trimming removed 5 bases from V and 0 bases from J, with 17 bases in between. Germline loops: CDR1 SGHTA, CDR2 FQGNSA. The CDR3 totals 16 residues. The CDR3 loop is CASSLYGQMSSYEQYF. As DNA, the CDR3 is TGTGCCAGCAGCCTATATGGACAGATGAGCTCCTACGAGCAGTACTTC.

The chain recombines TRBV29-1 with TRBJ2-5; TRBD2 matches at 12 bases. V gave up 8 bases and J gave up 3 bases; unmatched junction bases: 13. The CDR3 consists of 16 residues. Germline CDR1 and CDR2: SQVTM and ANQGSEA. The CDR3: CSLTTSRTSGEETQYF. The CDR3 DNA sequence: TGCAGCCTTACAACTTCTCGGACTAGCGGGGAAGAGACCCAGTACTTC.

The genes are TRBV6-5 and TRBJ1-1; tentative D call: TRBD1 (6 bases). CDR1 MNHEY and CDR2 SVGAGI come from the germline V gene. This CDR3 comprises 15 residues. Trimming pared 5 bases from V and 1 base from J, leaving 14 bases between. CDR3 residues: CASSGMGHRNTEAFF. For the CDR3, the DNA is TGTGCCAGCAGTGGAATGGGACACCGGAACACTGAAGCTTTCTTT.

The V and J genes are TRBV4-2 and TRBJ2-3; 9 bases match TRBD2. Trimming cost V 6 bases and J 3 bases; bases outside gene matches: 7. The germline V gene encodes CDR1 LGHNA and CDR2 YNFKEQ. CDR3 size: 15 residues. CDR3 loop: CASSPSSGRTDTQYF. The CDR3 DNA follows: TGTGCCAGCAGTCCCTCAAGCGGGAGGACAGATACGCAGTATTTT.

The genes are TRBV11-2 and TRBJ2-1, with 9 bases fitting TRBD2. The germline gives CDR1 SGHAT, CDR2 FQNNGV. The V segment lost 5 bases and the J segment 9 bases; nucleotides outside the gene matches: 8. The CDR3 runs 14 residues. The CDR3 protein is CASSTAGGVGEQFF. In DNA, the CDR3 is TGTGCCAGCAGCACAGCGGGAGGTGTCGGTGAGCAGTTCTTC.

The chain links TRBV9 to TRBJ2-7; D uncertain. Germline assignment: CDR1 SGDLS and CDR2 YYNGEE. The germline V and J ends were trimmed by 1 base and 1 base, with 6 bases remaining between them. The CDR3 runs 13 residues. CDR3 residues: CASSVRGSYEQYF. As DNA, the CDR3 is TGTGCCAGCAGCGTACGAGGTTCCTACGAGCAGTACTTC.

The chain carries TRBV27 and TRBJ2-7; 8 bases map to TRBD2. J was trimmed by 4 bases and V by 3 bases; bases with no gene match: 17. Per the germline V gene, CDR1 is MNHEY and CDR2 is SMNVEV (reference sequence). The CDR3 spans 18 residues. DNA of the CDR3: TGTGCCAGCAGTTTTTACGCCGGGGTTGGTAGCGGGAAATACGAGCAGTACTTC. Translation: CASSFYAGVGSGKYEQYF.